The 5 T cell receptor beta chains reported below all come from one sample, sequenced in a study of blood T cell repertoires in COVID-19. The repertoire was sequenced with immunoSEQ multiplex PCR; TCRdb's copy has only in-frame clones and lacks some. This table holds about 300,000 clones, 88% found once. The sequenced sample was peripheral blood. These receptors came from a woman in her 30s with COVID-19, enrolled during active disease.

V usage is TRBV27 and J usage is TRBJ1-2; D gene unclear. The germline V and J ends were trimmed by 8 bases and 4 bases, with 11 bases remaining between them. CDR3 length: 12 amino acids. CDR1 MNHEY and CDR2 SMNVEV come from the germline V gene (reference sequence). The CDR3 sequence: CASGPGGYGYTF. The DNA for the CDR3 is TGTGCCAGCGGCCCAGGTGGCTATGGCTACACCTTC.

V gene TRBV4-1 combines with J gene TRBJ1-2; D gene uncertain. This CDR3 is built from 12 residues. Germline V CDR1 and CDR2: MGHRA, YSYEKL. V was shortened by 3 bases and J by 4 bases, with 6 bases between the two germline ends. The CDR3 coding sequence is TGCGCCAGCAGCCAGGGAGTCTATGGCTACACCTTC. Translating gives CASSQGVYGYTF.

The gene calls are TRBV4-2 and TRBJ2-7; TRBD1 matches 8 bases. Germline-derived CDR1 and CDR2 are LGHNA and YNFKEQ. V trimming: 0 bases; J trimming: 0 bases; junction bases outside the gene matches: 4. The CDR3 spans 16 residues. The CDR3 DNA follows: TGTGCCAGCAGCCAAGAGGACAGGGCACTCTCCTACGAGCAGTACTTC. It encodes CASSQEDRALSYEQYF.

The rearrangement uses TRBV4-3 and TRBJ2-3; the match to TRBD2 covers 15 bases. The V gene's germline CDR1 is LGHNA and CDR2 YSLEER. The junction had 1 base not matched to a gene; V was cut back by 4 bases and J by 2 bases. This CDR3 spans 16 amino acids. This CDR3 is CASSRTSGGVTDTQYF. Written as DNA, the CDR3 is TGCGCCAGCAGCCGGACTAGCGGGGGGGTCACAGATACGCAGTATTTT.

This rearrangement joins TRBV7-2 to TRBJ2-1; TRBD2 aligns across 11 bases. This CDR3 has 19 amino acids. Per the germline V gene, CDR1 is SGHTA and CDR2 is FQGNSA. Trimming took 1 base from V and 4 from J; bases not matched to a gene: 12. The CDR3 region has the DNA TGTGCCAGCAGCTTAGTAGCGGGGGGGCCTTTGCGGCGGTACAATGAGCAGTTCTTC. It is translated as CASSLVAGGPLRRYNEQFF.